The T cell receptor (beta chain) under discussion was sequenced for a study of blood T cell repertoires in COVID-19. Turning to the study itself: From T cells, B-cell-depleted T cells, or PBMCs came the material, which was cDNA or gDNA.

The repertoire was sequenced with immunoSEQ multiplex PCR; TCRdb's copy has only in-frame clones and lacks some. The data contain a few hundred thousand clones, roughly 90% of them singletons. Individuals drawn from 24 US areas were about 18 to 100 years old. Between the trimmed V and J ends, which lost 3 bases and 4 bases, there was a span of 16 bases. CDR1 SEHNR and CDR2 FQNEAQ come from the germline V gene (reference sequence). The CDR3 runs to 16 residues. This sequence was found in a woman younger than 30 who had recovered from COVID-19. This chain joins TRBV7-9 and TRBJ2-1; possible D gene TRBD1, 5 bases. What was sequenced was PBMCs or T cells enriched from blood (not recorded which). The DNA of the CDR3 is TGTGCCAGCAGCTTGGGTGGGCTAGGGGTATACAATGAGCAGTTCTTC. Its translation: CASSLGGLGVYNEQFF. The whole variable domain, remainder taken from reference TRBV7-9 and TRBJ2-1, is DTGVSQNPRHKITKRGQNVTFRCDPISEHNRLYWYRQTLGQGPEFLTYFQNEAQLEKSRLLSDRFSAERPKGSFSTLEIQRTEQGDSAMYLCASSLGGLGVYNEQFFGPGTRLTVL.